These 27 T cell receptor beta chains came from one sample sequenced in a study of cytomegalovirus exposure and HLA in healthy donors. Researchers ran the PCR with 60 Vbeta and 13 Jbeta primers. Produced via immunoSEQ multiplex PCR; TCRdb's table is partial and in-frame only. The sample has fewer than 45,000 clones, around 73% seen once. Sequenced input: PBMCs. These receptor sequences come from a woman aged 25 to 39 in good health and CMV-seronegative.

This clone occurred a few times. The genes are TRBV27 and TRBJ2-6; TRBD1 matches 7 bases. Germline CDR1 reads MNHEY; CDR2 reads SMNVEV (reference sequence). This CDR3 contains 19 residues. Trimming at V came to 0 bases and at J to 1 base, leaving 9 bases not matched to a gene. The CDR3 DNA sequence: TGTGCCAGCAGTTTATCTTGGCAGGGGGAGATTTCTGGGGCCAACGTCCTGACTTTC. Its protein is CASSLSWQGEISGANVLTF.

The V and J genes are TRBV14 and TRBJ2-2, with D uncertain. The V and J ends lost 2 bases and 0 bases respectively, with 10 bases between them. The CDR3 runs to 16 residues. Germline assignment: CDR1 SGHDN and CDR2 FVKESK. The CDR3 reads CASSQSPRANTGELFF. The CDR3 DNA is TGTGCCAGCAGCCAATCCCCTAGAGCGAACACCGGGGAGCTGTTTTTT.

The V and J genes are TRBV28 and TRBJ1-2; D not resolved. CDR3 length equals 15 residues. V was trimmed by 3 bases and J by 5 bases, leaving 16 bases between them. CDR1 and CDR2 from the germline V gene are MDHEN and SYDVKM. This CDR3 reads CASSLIWELSYGYTF. The CDR3 nucleotides are TGTGCCAGCAGTTTGATTTGGGAGTTAAGTTATGGCTACACCTTC.

The chain employs TRBV27 and TRBJ2-5, with 7 bases fitting TRBD1. CDR3 size: 15 residues. With V trimmed by 0 bases and J by 5 bases, 6 bases remained unmatched. Germline V lookup: CDR1 MNHEY, CDR2 SMNVEV (reference sequence). The CDR3 region is CASSLSTGSVETQYF. The CDR3 bases are TGTGCCAGCAGTTTATCGACAGGGTCGGTTGAGACCCAGTACTTC.

This chain joins TRBV10-3 and TRBJ1-4; 7 bases line up with TRBD1. The ends lost 6 bases at V and 7 bases at J; junction bases unmatched: 14. CDR1 is ENHRY, CDR2 SYGVKD, per germline. The CDR3 is 16 amino acids. The CDR3 nucleotides read TGTGCCATCAGCAAACAACAGGGGACCCGTAGTGAAAAACTGTTTTTT. It is translated as CAISKQQGTRSEKLFF.

On this clone: This sample includes further DNA sequences coding for the same CDR3. The V and J genes are TRBV5-1 and TRBJ2-5; a possible D gene is TRBD2 (5 bases). From germline, CDR1 is SGHRS and CDR2 YFSETQ. Trimming took 4 bases from V and 1 from J, leaving 11 bases between them. The CDR3 contains 14 residues. CDR3 sequence reads: CASSPRGLQETQYF. The CDR3 region has the DNA TGCGCCAGCAGCCCCCGAGGGCTCCAAGAGACCCAGTACTTC.

This clone has more than one count but fewer than ten. J is TRBJ2-7 and V is TRBV5-1, with D perhaps matching TRBD2 (6 bases). The ends were cut back, 7 bases at V and 6 bases at J, with 17 bases in the middle. This CDR3 is built from 13 residues. CDR1 is SGHRS, CDR2 YFSETQ, per germline. The CDR3 region has the DNA TGCGCCAGCTCGGCCGGGGGTGAGGGCGAGCAGTACTTC. Translation: CASSAGGEGEQYF.

The chain uses TRBV5-6 and TRBJ1-6, with TRBD1 matching over 7 bases. Germline CDR1 SGHDT, CDR2 YYEEEE. The CDR3 consists of 13 residues. Trimming removed 5 bases from V and 4 bases from J; junction bases left unmatched: 0. CDR3 nucleotide sequence: TGTGCCAGCAGGACAGGGTATAATTCACCCCTCCACTTT. Amino acid sequence: CASRTGYNSPLHF.

The J gene is TRBJ1-1, the V gene TRBV28; 8 bases match TRBD1. V shed 6 bases and J 0 bases; nucleotides not matched to a gene: 6. CDR3 length equals 15 residues. The germline gives CDR1 MDHEN, CDR2 SYDVKM. The DNA for the CDR3 is TGTGCCAGCAGACCCTCGGGACAGGTGAACACTGAAGCTTTCTTT. It translates to CASRPSGQVNTEAFF.

V usage is TRBV29-1 and J usage is TRBJ1-2; 9 nucleotides align to TRBD1. The CDR3 has 12 residues. Germline V lookup: CDR1 SQVTM, CDR2 ANQGSEA. Trimming removed 4 bases from V and 8 bases from J; junction bases left unmatched: 5. As DNA, the CDR3 is TGCAGCGTTGTTACAGGGGGCGGGGGCTACACCTTC. Its protein is CSVVTGGGGYTF.

The rearrangement joins TRBV7-9 to TRBJ2-1, with no clear D. CDR1 and CDR2 from the germline V gene are SEHNR and FQNEAQ (reference sequence). Trimming removed 0 bases at V and 6 bases at J, with 9 bases between. This CDR3 comprises 14 residues. The CDR3 region has the DNA TGTGCCAGCAGCTTAGCCAGTAATACCAATGAGCAGTTCTTC. Translated, it gives CASSLASNTNEQFF.

The chain recombines TRBV6-5 with TRBJ1-6, with D possibly matching TRBD1 (5 bases). Germline V gene lookup returns CDR1 MNHEY and CDR2 SVGAGI. The CDR3 length is 12 residues. Trimming took off 8 bases at V and 15 bases at J, with 17 bases between the two ends. The CDR3 region has the DNA TGTGCCAGCGGTCTGGGGAAACAGGTCCTCCACTTT. This encodes CASGLGKQVLHF.

The rearrangement uses TRBV28 and TRBJ1-5; perhaps TRBD1 as D (5 bases). The CDR3 loop spans 16 amino acids. The V end lost 6 bases, the J end lost 7 bases, and 22 bases lay between the germline ends. Germline V CDR1 and CDR2: MDHEN, SYDVKM. As DNA, the CDR3 is TGTGCCAGCAGCCGTCTCTCGGTCAGGGTAAGCCAGCCCCAGCATTTT. This encodes CASSRLSVRVSQPQHF.

This sequence joins TRBV28 and TRBJ2-5; D is ambiguous. The CDR3 sequence is 17 residues long. CDR1 is MDHEN and CDR2 is SYDVKM in the germline V gene. The V gene lost 6 bases and the J gene lost 7 bases, with 27 bases spanning the gap. The CDR3 reads CASRKYHSRDISGTQYF. The CDR3 coding sequence is TGTGCCAGCAGAAAATATCATAGTCGAGACATTTCAGGGACCCAGTACTTC.

The chain is built from TRBV5-1 and TRBJ2-1; D unresolved. Trimming left V 5 bases short and J 3 bases short, with 18 bases between. The CDR3 has 16 amino acids. Germline V gene sequence: CDR1 SGHRS, CDR2 YFSETQ. The CDR3: CASRSELAEYYNEQFF. The DNA of the CDR3 is TGCGCCAGCAGATCCGAGCTGGCGGAATACTACAATGAGCAGTTCTTC.

This clone was seen only a few times. The DNA for the CDR3 is TGTGCCTGGAGTGCCGGGACTAGCGGGGGACAAGAGACCCAGTACTTC. Its translation is CAWSAGTSGGQETQYF. V and J are TRBV30 and TRBJ2-5; 14 bases fit TRBD2. The CDR3 totals 16 residues. CDR1 is GTSNPN and CDR2 is SVGIG in the germline V gene (reference sequence). J gave up 2 bases and V 1 base, and 3 bases lay outside the gene matches.

This clone has more than one count but fewer than ten. The V and J genes are TRBV15 and TRBJ1-5; D not resolved. The CDR3 totals 13 residues. V lost 4 bases, J lost 5 bases, and 9 bases lay in between. Per the germline V gene, CDR1 is LNHNV and CDR2 is YYDKDF (reference sequence). In DNA form, the CDR3 reads TGTGCCACCAGCACCGGTCTCTATCAGCCCCAGCATTTT. Its translation: CATSTGLYQPQHF.

This sequence joins TRBV25-1 and TRBJ2-7, with a tentative D call TRBD2 (6 bases). V was cut by 4 bases and J by 8 bases, with 15 bases left in between. In germline, CDR1 is MGHDK, CDR2 SYGVNS. This CDR3 is 13 amino acids long. As DNA, the CDR3 is TGTGCCAGCAGTGTACTGGGGACTCCTAAGCAGTACTTC. Its translation is CASSVLGTPKQYF.

The CDR3 region is CAWTPMNEQFF. CDR3 nucleotide sequence: TGTGCCTGGACCCCAATGAATGAGCAGTTCTTC. The chain combines TRBV30 with TRBJ2-1; no reliable D call. CDR3 length: 11 amino acids. Trimming stripped 4 bases from V and 7 bases from J, with 8 bases between. Germline CDR1 reads GTSNPN; CDR2 reads SVGIG (reference sequence). The variable domain in full, completed from reference TRBV30 and TRBJ2-1, reads SQTIHQWPATLVQPVGSPLSLECTVEGTSNPNLYWYRQAAGRGLQLLFYSVGIGQISSEVPQNLSASRPQDRQFILSSKKLLLSDSGFYLCAWTPMNEQFFGPGTRLTVL.

The CDR3 protein is CASSFPSTGELFF. CDR3 sequence (DNA): TGCGCCAGCAGCTTCCCTAGCACCGGGGAGCTGTTTTTT. The chain links TRBV5-1 to TRBJ2-2; D gene unclear. The CDR3 extends over 13 amino acids. Germline V lookup: CDR1 SGHRS, CDR2 YFSETQ. With 2 bases removed from V and 4 bases from J, the gap between germline ends came to 6 bases.

This clone was counted a few times. The chain is built from TRBV7-3 and TRBJ2-1; a weak D match, TRBD2 (5 bases). There are 13 residues in the CDR3. V lost 3 bases and J lost 6, with 9 bases in between. The germline CDR1 and CDR2 sequences are SGHTA and FQGTGA. The CDR3: CASSFRGSNEQFF. CDR3 nucleotides: TGTGCCAGCAGCTTCCGAGGGTCCAATGAGCAGTTCTTC.

This chain joins TRBV4-2 and TRBJ1-6; 7 bases are shared with TRBD1. Germline V gene sequence: CDR1 LGHNA, CDR2 YNFKEQ. The CDR3 totals 16 residues. The V gene end was trimmed by 3 bases and the J gene end by 11 bases; junction bases not matched to a gene: 13. The CDR3 here is CASSHPGTDPRTPLHF. CDR3 sequence (DNA): TGTGCCAGCAGCCATCCAGGGACAGACCCCCGCACACCCCTCCACTTT.

The chain joins TRBV30 to TRBJ2-5; D not certain. The J call may not be correct, given that the DNA end is closer to TRBJ2-7. This CDR3 has 13 residues. Looked up from germline, CDR1 is GTSNPN and CDR2 is SVGIG (reference sequence). The CDR3 loop is CAWSVIVAYEQYF. CDR3 nucleotide sequence: TGTGCCTGGAGTGTAATTGTCGCCTACGAGCAGTACTTC.

The V and J genes are TRBV18 and TRBJ1-5, with D possibly TRBD1 on 5 matching bases. Germline V gene lookup returns CDR1 KGHSH and CDR2 LQKENI. Deletions cut 3 bases from V and 5 bases from J, with 17 bases between. The CDR3 spans 16 residues. CDR3 in amino acids: CASSPRDVRHYQPQHF. CDR3 bases: TGTGCCAGCTCACCGCGGGACGTCCGGCACTATCAGCCCCAGCATTTT.

This clone has just a few counts. This sample also contains other DNA sequences that code for the same CDR3. This chain connects TRBV19 to TRBJ1-3; D possibly corresponds to TRBD1 (5 bases). The ends were cut back, 5 bases at V and 1 base at J, with 9 bases in the middle. The CDR3 has 14 amino acids. CDR1 is LNHDA, CDR2 SQIVND, per germline (reference sequence). The CDR3 loop reads CASSPQGSGNTIYF. The CDR3 coding sequence is TGTGCCAGTAGTCCTCAGGGATCTGGAAACACCATATATTTT.

The chain carries TRBV10-3 and TRBJ2-7; D may be TRBD2 (7 bases). Deletions cut 0 bases from V and 4 bases from J, with 13 bases between. The germline CDR1 and CDR2 sequences are ENHRY and SYGVKD. CDR3 length: 15 amino acids. The CDR3 is CAISESGRGGYEQYF. Written as DNA, the CDR3 is TGTGCCATCAGTGAGTCGGGCAGGGGAGGGTACGAGCAGTACTTC.

Only a few counts were recorded for this clone. The CDR3 is CASRLEGADTQYF. As DNA, the CDR3 is TGTGCCAGCAGGTTGGAGGGAGCAGATACGCAGTATTTT. This chain uses TRBV4-2 with TRBJ2-3, with D tentatively TRBD2 (6 bases). The CDR3 is made up of 13 amino acids. Germline values: CDR1 LGHNA, CDR2 YNFKEQ. V shed 6 bases and J shed 4 bases, with 11 bases lying between them.